The clone carrying this TCR beta chain was seen a few times. TCRdb recomputed calls from the RT-PCR reads with MiXCR, one row per CDR3 protein. The sample contains about 540,000 distinct CDR3 sequences, approximately 20% of which appear only once. The sample belongs to a study of response to subunit inactivated influenza vaccine. Germline V gene lookup returns CDR1 SGHRS and CDR2 YFSETQ. This CDR3 comprises 14 residues. The J segment lost 4 bases and the V segment lost 5 bases, leaving 8 bases of the junction unmatched. The same sample was also studied in work on T cells expressing NK-cell markers. From that paper: Production of TCR beta cDNA relied on 5'RACE template switching with UMIs. Researchers got TCR beta repertoires out of sorted CD3+CD56+NKG2C+, CD3+CD56+NKG2C- and CD3+CD56-NKG2C+ T cells. Seven HCMV-seropositive donors and one seronegative donor made up the eight sequenced donors. CD8+ T cells in over five donors included dominant NKG2C+ clonotypes at about 1.0-8%. A handful of donors showed these clonotypes also leading the CD3+CD56-NKG2C+ fraction.

The chain joins TRBV5-1 to TRBJ1-1; 7 nucleotides line up with TRBD1. Source: CD4+ T cells sorted from PBMCs, taken roughly 13 days after vaccination. This TCR came from a man aged 50 or older who received an inactivated influenza vaccine. CDR3 nucleotides: TGCGCCAGCAGAATGACGACAGGGAGCACTGAAGCTTTCTTT. This gives the protein CASRMTTGSTEAFF.